This passage covers 15 T cell receptor beta chains from one sample sequenced in a study of T-cell reconstitution after alpha-beta-depleted transplantation in children. Researchers prepared the TCRbeta library using unique molecular identifiers, the study reports. Using its own MiXCR run on the PCR reads, TCRdb lists one record per CDR3 protein. The sample lists hundreds of thousands of distinct CDR3 sequences; roughly a tenth were seen once. The starting material was PBMCs, obtained before TCRalphabeta/CD19-depleted stem cell transplant. These receptors originate from a child younger than two with acute myeloid leukemia, due to receive a stem cell transplant.

In its sample, this clonotype was seen many times. The CDR3 reads CASSFPDRGNEQFF. CDR3 in DNA: TGTGCCAGCAGCTTCCCAGACAGGGGCAATGAGCAGTTCTTC. This chain uses TRBV13 with TRBJ2-1; 8 bases align to TRBD1. Germline V gives CDR1 PRHDT, CDR2 FYEKMQ (reference sequence). Unmatched junction bases numbered 4, after V lost 3 bases and J lost 6 bases. The CDR3 is 14 amino acids.

This clonotype appeared many times. The rearrangement joins TRBV28 to TRBJ2-1; 10 nucleotides match TRBD2. Unmatched junction bases numbered 7, after V lost 6 bases and J lost 5 bases. CDR1 is MDHEN and CDR2 is SYDVKM in the germline V gene. This CDR3 is 15 amino acids long. In DNA form, the CDR3 reads TGTGCCAGCAGACTCTTTGGACTAGCGGACAATGAGCAGTTCTTC. It specifies CASRLFGLADNEQFF.

Many counts were recorded for this clonotype. The chain recombines TRBV7-2 with TRBJ1-2; D is unclear. The germline V gene has CDR1 SGHTA and CDR2 FQGNSA. This CDR3 contains 14 residues. V was shortened by 5 bases and J by 5 bases, with 15 bases between the two germline ends. This CDR3 is CASSPSTHGYGYTF. CDR3 sequence (DNA): TGTGCCAGCAGCCCTTCTACGCACGGTTATGGCTACACCTTC. Drawing the rest from reference TRBV7-2 and TRBJ1-2, the complete variable domain is GAGVSQSPSNKVTEKGKDVELRCDPISGHTALYWYRQSLGQGLEFLIYFQGNSAPDKSGLPSDRFSAERTGGSVSTLTIQRTQQEDSAVYLCASSPSTHGYGYTFGSGTRLTVV.

The J gene is TRBJ2-3, the V gene TRBV4-2; 9 nucleotides match TRBD1. The J segment lost 3 bases and the V segment lost 2 bases, leaving 3 bases of the junction unmatched. Germline V CDR1 and CDR2: LGHNA, YNFKEQ. CDR3 length: 15 amino acids. The CDR3 loop reads CASSQWDRVTDTQYF. In DNA, the CDR3 is TGTGCCAGCAGCCAATGGGACAGGGTGACAGATACGCAGTATTTT.

This clonotype was detected many times. The V gene is TRBV7-2, the J gene TRBJ2-7, with no clear D. This CDR3 is 15 amino acids long. The ends were cut back, 0 bases at V and 0 bases at J, with 9 bases in the middle. The germline gives CDR1 SGHTA, CDR2 FQGNSA. The DNA of the CDR3 is TGTGCCAGCAGCTTAGCGAGTCTTCACTCCTACGAGCAGTACTTC. Amino acid sequence: CASSLASLHSYEQYF.

This clonotype has ten or more counts. The J gene is TRBJ1-4, the V gene TRBV10-3; the D gene is possibly TRBD1 (6 bases). Germline V gene lookup returns CDR1 ENHRY and CDR2 SYGVKD. The ends were cut back, 0 bases at V and 5 bases at J, with 7 bases in the middle. This CDR3 spans 14 amino acids. The CDR3 loop reads CAISESGQNEKLFF. The CDR3 coding sequence is TGTGCCATCAGTGAGTCGGGACAAAATGAAAAACTGTTTTTT.

This clonotype was counted ten times or more. The chain has TRBV7-2 and TRBJ2-5; no firm D call. The CDR3 is made up of 14 amino acids. Germline V lookup: CDR1 SGHTA, CDR2 FQGNSA. V was clipped by 1 base and J by 5 bases, with 11 bases between them. CDR3 region: CASSLDRSRETQYF. DNA for the CDR3: TGTGCCAGCAGCTTAGATAGGAGTAGGGAGACCCAGTACTTC.

This clonotype was detected many times. The rearrangement links TRBV29-1 to TRBJ2-5; TRBD2 matches at 13 bases. The ends lost 2 bases at V and 4 bases at J; junction bases unmatched: 19. Germline loops: CDR1 SQVTM, CDR2 ANQGSEA. This CDR3 is 20 amino acids long. CDR3 nucleotides: TGCAGCGTTGAAAGGAGGGTCACTAGCGGGAGGGCCCGCAACGGAGAGACCCAGTACTTC. Amino acid sequence: CSVERRVTSGRARNGETQYF.

Ten or more counts support this clonotype. V and J are TRBV10-3 and TRBJ2-7; the D is unclear. The CDR3 covers 12 residues. Germline V lookup: CDR1 ENHRY, CDR2 SYGVKD. Trimming shortened V by 0 bases and J by 3 bases, and 3 bases separated the two germline ends. CDR3 nucleotides: TGTGCCATCAGTGAGTCTCACTACGAGCAGTACTTC. Translation: CAISESHYEQYF.

The chain uses TRBV7-6 and TRBJ2-7; the D gene is possibly TRBD1 (5 bases). The CDR3 sequence is 14 residues long. Germline V gene lookup returns CDR1 SGHVS and CDR2 FNYEAQ. V lost 1 base, J lost 3 bases, and 10 bases lay in between. The DNA of the CDR3 is TGTGCCAGCAGCTTAGGGGGCTTAATCTACGAGCAGTACTTC. Translated, it gives CASSLGGLIYEQYF.

The chain employs TRBV4-2 and TRBJ2-3; 12 bases agree with TRBD2. Germline CDR1 LGHNA, CDR2 YNFKEQ. This CDR3 contains 20 residues. V lost 2 bases to trimming and J lost 1 base; unmatched junction nucleotides: 13. The CDR3 here is CASSQIRTSGVSTGTDTQYF. CDR3 coding DNA: TGTGCCAGCAGCCAAATTCGGACTAGCGGGGTTAGTACGGGCACAGATACGCAGTATTTT.

In its sample, this clonotype was seen many times. This chain uses TRBV7-9 with TRBJ1-1; TRBD1 matches 8 bases. V gave up 5 bases and J gave up 0 bases; unmatched junction bases: 5. Germline V lookup: CDR1 SEHNR, CDR2 FQNEAQ (reference sequence). This CDR3 is 15 amino acids long. The CDR3 sequence is CASSPKDRVNTEAFF. Written as DNA, the CDR3 is TGTGCCAGCAGCCCTAAGGACAGGGTGAACACTGAAGCTTTCTTT.

There are many counts of this clonotype. The rearrangement uses TRBV27 and TRBJ1-1, with 7 bases identical to TRBD1. The V and J ends lost 4 bases and 1 base, in that order; junction bases with no gene match: 6. Germline lookup yields CDR1 MNHEY and CDR2 SMNVEV (reference sequence). This CDR3 contains 15 residues. CDR3 amino acids: CASSWVGDRNTEAFF. CDR3 sequence (DNA): TGTGCCAGCAGTTGGGTCGGGGACAGGAACACTGAAGCTTTCTTT.

V is TRBV4-1 and J is TRBJ2-7, with TRBD1 as a possible D gene (5 bases). Germline CDR1 MGHRA, CDR2 YSYEKL. The CDR3 length is 14 residues. The V and J ends lost 3 bases and 3 bases respectively, with 12 bases between them. This chain's CDR3 is CASSQEGVLYEQYF. DNA for the CDR3: TGCGCCAGCAGCCAGGAAGGGGTCCTCTACGAGCAGTACTTC.

Turning to this clonotype: A clone one base away is much larger, so this may be a read error. The chain couples TRBV6-1 to TRBJ1-1, with a tentative D call TRBD1 (5 bases). V lost 8 bases and J lost 5, with 15 bases in between. From germline, CDR1 is MNHNS and CDR2 SASEGT. This CDR3 comprises 13 residues. CDR3 bases: TGTGCCAGCGGTAGATTGGGGGGGACTGAAGCTTTCTTT. This codes for CASGRLGGTEAFF.